Listed here are 4 T cell receptor beta chains from one sample, sequenced in a study of blood T cells in healthy people across ages. The use of a sample-barcoded 5' primer and a J-beta primer mix characterized a second PCR of about 6 to 12 cycles. TCRdb re-derived calls from the 5' RACE reads in MiXCR, one entry per CDR3 protein. Here the sample spans some 860,000 distinct CDR3 sequences, roughly three fifths being singletons. The material sequenced was blood. All receptors come from a man aged 35 to 55 in good health.

The rearrangement uses TRBV3-1 and TRBJ2-1, with TRBD1 matching 9 bases. With 4 bases clipped from V and 5 bases from J, the junction kept 6 bases outside the gene matches. Germline assignment: CDR1 LGHDT and CDR2 YNNKEL (reference sequence). The CDR3 totals 15 residues. The CDR3 DNA reads TGTGCCAGCAGCCGCTGGGGGACAGGGAACAATGAGCAGTTCTTC. Translating gives CASSRWGTGNNEQFF.

The rearrangement joins TRBV12-3 or TRBV12-4 to TRBJ2-1, with D maybe TRBD1 (6 bases). There are 16 residues in the CDR3. V lost 3 bases, J lost 6 bases, and 18 bases lay in between. The CDR3 region is CASSLIEGVKINEQFF. In DNA form, the CDR3 reads TGTGCCAGCAGTTTGATCGAGGGGGTCAAGATCAATGAGCAGTTCTTC.

This clonotype came up a few times. The rearrangement links TRBV3-1 to TRBJ2-7; 8 bases map to TRBD1. The CDR3 has 14 residues. Looked up from germline, CDR1 is LGHDT and CDR2 is YNNKEL (reference sequence). V lost 1 base, J lost 5 bases, and 4 bases stayed unmatched. In DNA, the CDR3 is TGTGCCAGCAGCCAAGGGACAGGGCCCAACGAGCAGTACTTC. Translated: CASSQGTGPNEQYF.

CDR3 nucleotide sequence: TGTGCCAGCAGTAGGGGACAGGCTCGTGGCTACGAGCAGTACTTC. This encodes CASSRGQARGYEQYF. The V gene is TRBV28, the J gene TRBJ2-5; 8 positions match TRBD1. The J call may be mistaken, given a closer DNA end match to TRBJ2-7. The CDR3 covers 15 residues. Germline V CDR1 and CDR2: MDHEN, SYDVKM.